The 3 T cell receptor beta chains below all came from one sample that was sequenced in a study of blood T cell repertoires in COVID-19. The repertoire was sequenced with immunoSEQ multiplex PCR; TCRdb's copy has only in-frame clones and lacks some. The sample shows approximately 50,000 clones, around 85% of them seen only once. Source material: peripheral blood. These receptors all stem from a man in his sixties with acute or convalescent COVID-19.

The rearrangement uses TRBV27 and TRBJ2-3; 7 positions agree with TRBD1. From germline, CDR1 is MNHEY and CDR2 SMNVEV (reference sequence). The CDR3 consists of 18 residues. V trimming: 5 bases; J trimming: 0 bases; junction bases outside the gene matches: 14. Here the CDR3 reads CASSRKGAPASSTDTQYF. The CDR3 bases are TGTGCCAGCAGTCGAAAGGGGGCCCCCGCTTCTAGCACAGATACGCAGTATTTT.

The chain has TRBV28 and TRBJ2-1, with TRBD1 as a possible D gene (6 bases). CDR1 is MDHEN, CDR2 SYDVKM, per germline. V was cut by 8 bases and J by 0 bases, with 11 bases left in between. CDR3 length: 14 amino acids. The CDR3 loop is CASLRGDSYNEQFF. In DNA, the CDR3 is TGTGCCAGCCTCAGGGGAGACTCCTACAATGAGCAGTTCTTC.

A few counts support this clone. The rearrangement joins TRBV5-1 to TRBJ2-7; D uncertain. Looked up from germline, CDR1 is SGHRS and CDR2 is YFSETQ. Trimming took off 1 base at V and 3 bases at J, with 5 bases between the two ends. The CDR3 runs 12 residues. The CDR3 DNA reads TGCGCCAGCAGCTTGATCGGCTACGAGCAGTACTTC. Translation gives CASSLIGYEQYF.